A selection of T cell receptor beta chains follows, all from one sample in a study of CD8 T cells in ankylosing spondylitis. TCRdb re-derived calls from the 5' RACE reads in MiXCR, one entry per CDR3 protein. The sample lists a few hundred thousand distinct CDR3 sequences, 15% to 20% seen once, with over 1% in the top ten. Sequencing used blood, either unsorted or a sorted T cell fraction (not recorded which). The receptors were gathered from a male donor with ankylosing spondylitis. The CDR3 runs from the conserved cysteine through the conserved F or W. The order of the fields is J gene, D gene, V gene, clone size, CDR3 protein, CDR3 DNA. The D gene is left open where the match is weak. Size tells how often a clone was seen (once, few, many) or the class of an expanded clone, and some rows leave it out.

TRBJ2-4 | - | TRBV12-3/TRBV12-4 | - | CASSLTEAKNIQYF | TGTGCCAGCAGTCTCACAGAAGCCAAAAACATTCAGTACTTC
TRBJ1-1 | - | TRBV20-1 | few | CSARLGPEAFF | TGCAGTGCTAGATTGGGACCTGAAGCTTTCTTT
TRBJ2-2 | TRBD2 | TRBV10-3 | many | CAISEGRLAGTNTGELFF | TGTGCCATCAGTGAGGGGCGCCTAGCGGGAACCAACACCGGGGAGCTGTTTTTT
TRBJ1-1 | TRBD1 | TRBV29-1 | few | CSASGQASNTNTEAFF | TGCAGCGCCAGTGGACAGGCATCAAATACGAACACTGAAGCTTTCTTT
TRBJ2-1 | - | TRBV7-8 | few | CASTYAGWSNEQFF | TGTGCCAGCACCTATGCGGGGTGGTCCAATGAGCAGTTCTTC
TRBJ2-1 | - | TRBV12-3/TRBV12-4 | many | CASSVKGFDEQFF | TGTGCCAGCAGTGTAAAGGGTTTCGATGAGCAGTTCTTC
TRBJ1-5 | - | TRBV15 | - | CATSRDPGTISNQPQHF | TGTGCCACCAGCAGAGATCCGGGCACAATAAGCAATCAGCCCCAGCATTTT
TRBJ2-7 | - | TRBV6-6 | few | CASSYGRNYEQYF | TGTGCCAGCAGTTACGGCAGAAACTACGAGCAGTACTTC
TRBJ2-2 | - | TRBV2 | many | CASSILNTGELFF | TGTGCCAGCAGTATCCTTAACACCGGGGAGCTGTTTTTT
TRBJ2-3 | - | TRBV2 | few | CASSGSRGTDTQYF | TGTGCCAGCAGTGGGAGTAGGGGCACAGATACGCAGTATTTT
TRBJ2-2 | TRBD1 | TRBV12-3/TRBV12-4 | few | CASSFGRGYTGELFF | TGTGCCAGCAGTTTCGGCAGGGGGTACACCGGGGAGCTGTTTTTT
TRBJ2-6 | - | TRBV12-3/TRBV12-4 | - | CASILGQHSGANVLTF | TGTGCCAGCATCTTGGGTCAGCACTCTGGGGCCAACGTCCTGACTTTC
TRBJ1-1 | - | TRBV28 | few | CASSLSRTRPGNTEAFF | TGTGCCAGCAGTTTATCTAGGACAAGGCCGGGGAACACTGAAGCTTTCTTT
TRBJ2-7 | - | TRBV29-1 | - | CSVELQGKSSYEQYF | TGCAGCGTTGAACTACAGGGTAAGAGCTCCTACGAGCAGTACTTC
TRBJ1-1 | TRBD1 | TRBV12-3/TRBV12-4 | many | CASSPQDRGNTEAFF | TGTGCCAGCAGCCCCCAGGACAGGGGCAACACTGAAGCTTTCTTT
TRBJ1-1 | TRBD1 | TRBV20-1 | - | CSARNRQGADTEAFF | TGCAGTGCTAGAAACCGACAGGGAGCAGACACTGAAGCTTTCTTT
TRBJ2-1 | - | TRBV6-5 | - | CASSYSGTRYNEQFF | TGTGCCAGCAGTTATTCGGGGACCAGATACAATGAGCAGTTCTTC
TRBJ2-1 | TRBD2 | TRBV7-2 | - | CASSLGRGANNEQFF | TGTGCCAGCAGCTTAGGGCGGGGGGCTAACAATGAGCAGTTCTTC
TRBJ2-2 | - | TRBV20-1 | once | CSARDNRRTTNTGELFF | TGCAGTGCTAGAGATAATCGCAGGACAACGAACACCGGGGAGCTGTTTTTT
TRBJ2-2 | TRBD2 | TRBV6-1 | - | CASSQKAGGPGELFF | TGTGCCAGCAGTCAAAAAGCGGGAGGGCCCGGGGAGCTGTTTTTT
TRBJ2-3 | TRBD2 | TRBV6-1 | many | CASSKREAGGDTQYF | TGTGCCAGCAGTAAGAGAGAAGCGGGGGGGGATACGCAGTATTTT
TRBJ1-2 | - | TRBV7-9 | - | CASSLSGDGGYTF | TGTGCCAGCAGCTTATCGGGGGATGGTGGCTACACCTTC
TRBJ2-3 | - | TRBV9 | once | CASSVSIHTDTQYF | TGTGCCAGCAGCGTATCCATCCACACAGATACGCAGTATTTT
TRBJ2-3 | - | TRBV2 | - | CASSPKGVDTQYF | TGTGCCAGCAGCCCGAAGGGGGTGGATACGCAGTATTTT
TRBJ1-6 | - | TRBV28 | few | CASTSTGLDNSPLHF | TGTGCCAGCACCTCTACGGGCCTCGATAATTCACCCCTCCACTTT
TRBJ2-2 | - | TRBV7-9 | - | CASSPWGSGELFF | TGTGCCAGCAGCCCCTGGGGATCCGGGGAGCTGTTTTTT
TRBJ2-2 | - | TRBV12-3/TRBV12-4 | many | CASSLGGALDTGELFF | TGTGCCAGCAGTTTAGGGGGGGCGCTTGACACCGGGGAGCTGTTTTTT
TRBJ1-4 | - | TRBV2 | - | CASSGAGPRGEKLFF | TGTGCCAGCAGTGGGGCGGGACCTCGGGGTGAAAAACTGTTTTTT
TRBJ2-7 | - | TRBV15 | - | CATSREWVSDEQYF | TGTGCCACCAGCAGAGAATGGGTGTCGGACGAGCAGTACTTC
TRBJ1-2 | - | TRBV7-2 | - | CASSLLVPYGYTF | TGTGCCAGCAGCTTACTGGTTCCCTATGGCTACACCTTC
TRBJ2-2 | - | TRBV5-1 | many | CASRPARETGELFF | TGCGCCAGCAGACCGGCCCGAGAAACCGGGGAGCTGTTTTTT
TRBJ2-7 | TRBD2 | TRBV6-5 | - | CASSSPAGERYEQYF | TGTGCCAGCAGTTCGCCAGCGGGAGAGAGGTACGAGCAGTACTTC
TRBJ2-1 | TRBD1 | TRBV3-1 | few | CASSPIRDRSYEQFF | TGTGCCAGCAGCCCTATCCGGGACAGGTCCTATGAGCAGTTCTTC
TRBJ2-2 | TRBD1 | TRBV20-1 | - | CSAQTGPTGELFF | TGCAGTGCGCAGACAGGGCCCACCGGGGAGCTGTTTTTT
TRBJ1-6 | TRBD1 | TRBV6-6 | - | CASSSGQGSPLHF | TGTGCCAGCAGTTCGGGACAGGGTTCACCCCTCCACTTT
TRBJ2-2 | TRBD2 | TRBV11-1 | few | CASSFREADTGELFF | TGTGCCAGCAGTTTTCGGGAGGCCGACACCGGGGAGCTGTTTTTT
TRBJ1-2 | - | TRBV11-2 | - | CASTGRVNYGYTF | TGTGCCAGCACCGGTCGGGTTAACTATGGCTACACCTTC
TRBJ2-1 | TRBD2 | TRBV6-1 | once | CASSAFRLAGGHNEQFF | TGTGCCAGCAGTGCATTCCGACTAGCGGGGGGCCACAATGAGCAGTTCTTC